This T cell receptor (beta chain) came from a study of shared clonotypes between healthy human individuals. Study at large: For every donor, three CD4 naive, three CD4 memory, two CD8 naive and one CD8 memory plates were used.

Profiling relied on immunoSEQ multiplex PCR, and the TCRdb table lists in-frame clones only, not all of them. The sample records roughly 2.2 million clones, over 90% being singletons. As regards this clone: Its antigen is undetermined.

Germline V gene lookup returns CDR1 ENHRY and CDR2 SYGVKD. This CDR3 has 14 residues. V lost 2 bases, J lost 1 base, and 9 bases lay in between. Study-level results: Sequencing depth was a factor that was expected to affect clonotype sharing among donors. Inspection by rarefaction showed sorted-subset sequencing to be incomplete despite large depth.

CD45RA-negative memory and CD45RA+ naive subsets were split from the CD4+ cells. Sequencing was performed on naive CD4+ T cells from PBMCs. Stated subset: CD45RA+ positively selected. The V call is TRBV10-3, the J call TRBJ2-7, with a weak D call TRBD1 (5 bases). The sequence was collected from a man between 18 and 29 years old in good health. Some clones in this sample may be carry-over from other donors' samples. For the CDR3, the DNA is TGTGCCATCAGTGAGAATAGGGGATCCTACGAGCAGTACTTC. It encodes CAISENRGSYEQYF.